This T cell receptor beta chain was found in a study of CD8 T cells in ankylosing spondylitis. Overall study findings and caveats: Reportedly, significant enrichment of disease-linked clones occurred in matched ankylosing spondylitis synovial fluid. Disease-linked clones were CD8+ and relatively rare in peripheral blood. Among TCR beta sequences, a motif of eight highly homologous variants appeared characteristic of ankylosing spondylitis blood.

Libraries for TCR beta were made by quantitative 5'-RACE with molecular barcodes. TCRdb itself ran the 5' RACE reads through MiXCR, one entry per CDR3 protein. The sample has about 140,000 distinct CDR3 sequences, 8% to 9% seen once. CDR1 SGHTA and CDR2 FQGNSA come from the germline V gene. CDR3 length: 14 amino acids. The V end was cut by 1 base, the J end by 4 bases, with 10 bases between. This clonotype occurred many times. Its antigen is undetermined. The TCR was taken from a male donor with ankylosing spondylitis. The sample was synovial fluid, either unsorted or a sorted T cell fraction (not recorded which). The chain carries TRBV7-2 and TRBJ1-2; D is ambiguous. The CDR3 DNA is TGTGCCAGCAGCTTAGGGATTCAAACCTATGGCTACACCTTC. It yields the protein CASSLGIQTYGYTF. The entire variable domain, with the rest obtained from reference TRBV7-2 and TRBJ1-2, is as follows: GAGVSQSPSNKVTEKGKDVELRCDPISGHTALYWYRQSLGQGLEFLIYFQGNSAPDKSGLPSDRFSAERTGGSVSTLTIQRTQQEDSAVYLCASSLGIQTYGYTFGSGTRLTVV.